The 32 T cell receptor beta chains reported below all come from one sample, sequenced in a study of blood T cell repertoires in COVID-19 (dated by TCRdb to 2018 to 2020). The library was generated by the immunoSEQ multiplex PCR assay. TCRdb obtained this table from immuneACCESS and retained in-frame rearrangements with V and J assigned. These tables miss some clones; where compared with another copy, unresolved V genes account for less than half of the shortfall, and the remainder is unexplained. The sample table records about 210,000 clones; approximately 89% of these occur just once. About 4.8% of the sample is in the top ten clones. Sequences were obtained from peripheral blood. These receptor sequences come from a woman aged 40 to 50 with acute or convalescent COVID-19.

The genes are TRBV27 and TRBJ1-1; a possible D gene is TRBD1 (5 bases). The V gene lost 7 bases and the J gene lost 8 bases, with 20 bases spanning the gap. CDR1 and CDR2 from the germline V gene are MNHEY and SMNVEV (reference sequence). The CDR3 runs 14 residues. The chain's CDR3 is CASTTGFGPGEAFF. CDR3 DNA sequence: TGTGCCAGCACCACAGGTTTTGGTCCTGGGGAAGCTTTCTTT.

The rearrangement links TRBV1 to TRBJ2-7; the DNA was not used to check the table's D call, TRBD2. TRBV1 is reported as a pseudogene. The length of the CDR3 is 17 residues. Here the CDR3 DNA reads TGCACCAGCAGCCAGGTCAGCGAGGAGCACCTCTCCTACGAGCAGTACGTC. Its translation is CTSSQVSEEHLSYEQYV.

CDR3 nucleotide sequence: TGTGCCAGCAGTTACAGAGGACAGTCCTACGAGCAGTACGTC. It translates to CASSYRGQSYEQYV. This rearrangement joins TRBV6-6 to TRBJ2-7; maybe TRBD1 (6 bases). V was shortened by 2 bases and J by 1 base, with 9 bases between the two germline ends. This CDR3 region has 14 residues. The germline V gene has CDR1 MNHNY and CDR2 SVGAGI (reference sequence).

The J gene is TRBJ1-5, the V gene TRBV2; 7 bases fit TRBD1. The CDR3 length is 13 residues. CDR1 is SNHLY, CDR2 FYNNEI, per germline. The V segment lost 6 bases and the J segment 6 bases; nucleotides outside the gene matches: 5. The CDR3 DNA follows: TGTGCCAGCAGGAGGGGGCTGGGTCAGCCCCAGCATTTT. Translating gives CASRRGLGQPQHF.

The chain recombines TRBV3-1 (or the pseudogene TRBV3-2) with TRBJ2-1, with TRBD2 matching 9 bases. The germline V gene has CDR1 LGHDT and CDR2 YNNKEL (reference sequence). The CDR3 has 17 residues. The J segment lost 5 bases and the V segment lost 1 base, leaving 9 bases of the junction unmatched. The CDR3: CASSQVLELAGHNEQFF. CDR3 in DNA: TGTGCCAGCAGCCAAGTTTTAGAACTAGCGGGTCACAATGAGCAGTTCTTC.

CDR3 sequence reads: CASKIQGSGGYTF. As DNA, the CDR3 is TGCGCCAGCAAAATACAGGGTTCTGGTGGCTACACCTTC. V usage is TRBV5-1 and J usage is TRBJ1-2; TRBD1 is a possible D gene (6 bases). The CDR3 contains 13 residues. The V end lost 6 bases, the J end lost 7 bases, and 16 bases lay between the germline ends. CDR1 is SGHRS and CDR2 is YFSETQ in the germline V gene.

The sample holds one count of this clone. The chain employs TRBV15 and TRBJ1-6, with 8 nucleotides matching TRBD1. Germline V gene lookup returns CDR1 LNHNV and CDR2 YYDKDF (reference sequence). After removal of 1 base from V and 14 bases from J, the junction contained 10 bases not matched to a gene. The CDR3 totals 15 residues. The CDR3 loop is CATSRGTGPLWALHF. The CDR3 DNA follows: TGTGCCACCAGCAGAGGGACAGGGCCTTTGTGGGCCCTCCACTTT.

This clone was seen just once. This chain joins TRBV9 and TRBJ1-1; the D is unclear. The CDR3 runs to 15 residues. The germline gives CDR1 SGDLS, CDR2 YYNGEE. The germline V and J ends were trimmed by 0 bases and 0 bases, with 9 bases remaining between them. CDR3 in amino acids: CASSVGGFMNTEAFF. As DNA, the CDR3 is TGTGCCAGCAGCGTAGGCGGTTTCATGAACACTGAAGCTTTCTTT.

V gene TRBV24-1 combines with J gene TRBJ2-3; D is possibly TRBD1 (6 bases). The ends were cut back, 3 bases at V and 1 base at J, with 10 bases in the middle. CDR3 length equals 15 residues. CDR1 and CDR2 from the germline V gene are KGHDR and SFDVKD. CDR3 residues: CATSDTDSRTDTQYF. The CDR3 DNA sequence: TGTGCCACCAGTGATACGGACAGCCGCACAGATACGCAGTATTTT.

CDR3 in amino acids: CASLLQGSIGYTF. CDR3 DNA sequence: TGTGCCAGTTTACTCCAGGGTTCGATAGGCTACACCTTC. The chain links TRBV6-5 to TRBJ1-2; D is possibly TRBD1 (5 bases). V was cut by 9 bases and J by 8 bases, with 19 bases left in between. CDR1 and CDR2 from the germline V gene are MNHEY and SVGAGI. This CDR3 region has 13 residues.

V gene TRBV12-5 combines with J gene TRBJ1-2; 9 positions match TRBD1. The length of the CDR3 is 18 residues. CDR1 is LGHNT and CDR2 is FRNRAP in the germline V gene. Trimming cost V 5 bases and J 8 bases; bases outside gene matches: 21. CDR3 amino acids: CASGPPFRPGQGIKGYTF. CDR3 bases: TGTGCTAGTGGTCCTCCCTTTAGACCGGGACAGGGAATAAAAGGCTACACCTTC.

This sequence joins TRBV19 and TRBJ1-4; 8 nucleotides match TRBD1. CDR1 is LNHDA, CDR2 SQIVND, per germline (reference sequence). V lost 9 bases and J lost 8; bases outside the gene matches: 5. The CDR3 consists of 12 residues. CDR3 region: CASTGGAEKLFF. DNA for the CDR3: TGTGCCAGCACAGGGGGGGCGGAAAAACTGTTTTTT.

This chain connects TRBV24-1 to TRBJ1-1, with a tentative D call TRBD1 (5 bases). Trimming stripped 6 bases from V and 7 bases from J, with 11 bases between. The CDR3 totals 12 residues. Germline CDR1 and CDR2: KGHDR and SFDVKD. Here the CDR3 reads CATSPDTGEAFF. DNA for the CDR3: TGTGCCACCAGTCCGGACACCGGTGAAGCTTTCTTT.

V gene TRBV12-3 or TRBV12-4 combines with J gene TRBJ2-5; a weak D match, TRBD2 (6 bases). The CDR3 is made up of 12 amino acids. V lost 3 bases to trimming and J lost 5 bases, with 7 bases between them. This chain's CDR3 is CASSLEGETQYF. The CDR3 bases are TGTGCCAGCAGTTTGGAGGGTGAGACCCAGTACTTC.

This clone was observed at least ten times. CDR3 in DNA: TGTGCCAGCAGTGGAGGAGAGACCGGGGAGCTGTTTTTT. Protein sequence: CASSGGETGELFF. This rearrangement joins TRBV12-3 or TRBV12-4 to TRBJ2-2; the D gene is possibly TRBD2 (5 bases). V lost 5 bases and J 5 bases, leaving 9 bases between the germline ends. This CDR3 region has 13 residues.

The chain recombines TRBV2 with TRBJ1-5, with D tentatively TRBD1 (5 bases). This CDR3 is 17 amino acids long. The V gene lost 4 bases and the J gene lost 1 base, with 17 bases spanning the gap. CDR1 and CDR2 from the germline V gene are SNHLY and FYNNEI. CDR3 sequence (DNA): TGTGCCAGCAGTGGGTTGATGATCCCAGGGAGCAATCAGCCCCAGCATTTT. This codes for CASSGLMIPGSNQPQHF.

V and J are TRBV29-1 and TRBJ1-1; 7 bases align to TRBD1. There are 11 residues in the CDR3. Germline values: CDR1 SQVTM, CDR2 ANQGSEA. The CDR3 DNA is TGCAGTGGGGACAGGAACACTGAAGCTTTCTTT. Amino acid sequence: CSGDRNTEAFF. Complete variable domain (other parts from reference TRBV29-1 and TRBJ1-1): SAVISQKPSRDICQRGTSLTIQCQVDSQVTMMFWYRQQPGQSLTLIATANQGSEATYESGFVIDKFPISRPNLTFSTLTVSNMSPEDSSIYLCSGDRNTEAFFGQGTRLTVV.

The chain combines TRBV13 with TRBJ1-2; a possible D gene is TRBD1 (5 bases). Trimming cost V 7 bases and J 3 bases, with 15 bases left between them. Germline V CDR1 and CDR2: PRHDT, FYEKMQ (reference sequence). CDR3 size: 14 residues. CDR3 bases: TGTGCCAGCAACGCCGGGAGGGGCGACTATGGCTACACCTTC. Its protein product is CASNAGRGDYGYTF.

The J gene is TRBJ2-1, the V gene TRBV9; 7 positions match TRBD1. CDR1 SGDLS and CDR2 YYNGEE come from the germline V gene. V lost 3 bases to trimming and J lost 10 bases; unmatched junction nucleotides: 7. The CDR3 covers 13 residues. CDR3 coding DNA: TGTGCCAGCAGCGCTTGGGACAGCTTGGAGCAGTTCTTC. This sequence encodes CASSAWDSLEQFF.

The chain couples TRBV14 to TRBJ2-1, with D perhaps matching TRBD1 (6 bases). This CDR3 has 16 amino acids. Germline CDR1 is SGHDN and CDR2 is FVKESK. V gave up 1 base and J gave up 5 bases, with 15 bases separating them. In DNA, the CDR3 is TGTGCCAGCAGCCAAGGGGTGAGGGGGAGTGACAATGAGCAGTTCTTC. It codes for CASSQGVRGSDNEQFF.

The genes are TRBV30 and TRBJ1-3; the D gene is possibly TRBD1 (5 bases). The CDR3 totals 16 residues. Germline V gene sequence: CDR1 GTSNPN, CDR2 SVGIG (reference sequence). Trimming removed 0 bases at V and 2 bases at J, with 14 bases between. This chain's CDR3 is CAWSVRRGGAGNTIYF. CDR3 sequence (DNA): TGTGCCTGGAGTGTACGCCGGGGGGGAGCTGGAAACACCATATATTTT.

The chain recombines TRBV29-1 with TRBJ1-2; the match to TRBD1 covers 7 bases. Germline V gene sequence: CDR1 SQVTM, CDR2 ANQGSEA. The CDR3 has 15 residues. The trim removed 5 bases at V and 2 bases at J, leaving 11 bases unmatched. The CDR3 DNA sequence: TGCAGCGTTCGGGGAAGGGGGCGTGAAAACTATGGCTACACCTTC. Its protein is CSVRGRGRENYGYTF.

This chain joins TRBV11-2 and TRBJ2-7, with D maybe TRBD1 (6 bases). Looked up from germline, CDR1 is SGHAT and CDR2 is FQNNGV. The CDR3 spans 14 residues. V was pared by 2 bases and J by 2 bases, with 10 bases between. CDR3 sequence (DNA): TGTGCCAGCAGCTTAATCGGGACAACCTACGAGCAGTACGTC. Its translation: CASSLIGTTYEQYV.

The chain couples TRBV5-1 to TRBJ1-4; 7 nucleotides line up with TRBD1. The CDR3 extends over 15 amino acids. Germline-derived CDR1 and CDR2 are SGHRS and YFSETQ. V shed 6 bases, J shed 4 bases, and the junction held 9 bases outside the gene matches. DNA of the CDR3: TGCGCCAGCAAACCGACAGGGCAGGGTAATGAAAAACTGTTTTTT. Encoded protein: CASKPTGQGNEKLFF.

V usage is TRBV7-9 and J usage is TRBJ1-2, with D possibly being TRBD1 (5 bases). Trimming took 1 base from V and 10 from J, leaving 16 bases between them. Germline V gene data show CDR1 as SEHNR and CDR2 as FQNEAQ (reference sequence). CDR3 length: 14 amino acids. The CDR3: CASSLDWGVSTYTF. For the CDR3, the DNA is TGTGCCAGCAGCTTAGATTGGGGGGTCAGCACCTACACCTTC.

V gene TRBV18 combines with J gene TRBJ1-2; 11 nucleotides align to TRBD1. The CDR3 runs to 15 residues. CDR1 KGHSH and CDR2 LQKENI come from the germline V gene. V lost 2 bases and J lost 7; bases outside the gene matches: 6. This chain's CDR3 is CASSPNGQGALGYTF. The CDR3 DNA reads as TGTGCCAGCTCACCAAATGGACAGGGGGCGCTTGGCTACACCTTC.

The V and J genes are TRBV12-3 or TRBV12-4 and TRBJ2-3; weak D call: TRBD2 (5 bases). V was clipped by 6 bases and J by 5 bases, with 12 bases between them. The CDR3 extends over 13 amino acids. In DNA form, the CDR3 reads TGTGCCAGCAGACGCCCCGAGGGAGATACGCAGTATTTT. As protein: CASRRPEGDTQYF.

This clone showed up just once. V and J are TRBV10-2 and TRBJ1-1, with D unresolved. Trimming removed 10 bases at V and 1 base at J, with 25 bases between. The CDR3 spans 17 residues. Germline CDR1 and CDR2: WSHSY and SAAADI. Written as DNA, the CDR3 is TGCGCCACCCGTCAAGGGAGGGTCGATAAAGGGAACACTGAAGCTTTCTTT. Its translation is CATRQGRVDKGNTEAFF.

V gene TRBV5-4 combines with J gene TRBJ1-1; D possibly corresponds to TRBD1 (5 bases). Germline values: CDR1 SGHNT, CDR2 YYREEE (reference sequence). Trimming cost V 2 bases and J 2 bases, with 7 bases left between them. The CDR3 totals 13 residues. The CDR3 DNA reads as TGTGCCAGCAGCTTAGACAGCAACACTGAAGCTTTCTTT. Encoded protein: CASSLDSNTEAFF.

The V call is TRBV2, the J call TRBJ2-3; no firm D call. V dropped 6 bases and J dropped 5 bases, with 9 bases sitting between them. The CDR3 totals 12 residues. CDR1 is SNHLY, CDR2 FYNNEI, per germline. This CDR3 is CASSPFGDTQYF. CDR3 DNA: TGTGCCAGCAGCCCCTTCGGAGATACGCAGTATTTT.

This clone turned up a few times. The chain is built from TRBV5-4 and TRBJ2-5; TRBD2 aligns across 8 bases. This CDR3 has 16 residues. V dropped 2 bases and J dropped 3; count of bases not matched to a gene: 9. Germline CDR1 SGHNT, CDR2 YYREEE (reference sequence). This CDR3 is CASSFTAGGEEETQYF. CDR3 sequence (DNA): TGTGCCAGCAGCTTCACCGCGGGGGGCGAGGAAGAGACCCAGTACTTC.

J is TRBJ1-5 and V is TRBV2; TRBD1 matches 8 bases. Germline V gene sequence: CDR1 SNHLY, CDR2 FYNNEI. There are 13 residues in the CDR3. Germline trimming cut 7 bases from V and 9 bases from J; bases unmatched to any gene: 8. In DNA, the CDR3 is TGTGCCAGCACCGGACAGGGAGGGCTGCCCCAGCATTTT. This translates into CASTGQGGLPQHF. Based on the CDR3 plus reference TRBV2 and TRBJ1-5, the full variable domain is EPEVTQTPSHQVTQMGQEVILRCVPISNHLYFYWYRQILGQKVEFLVSFYNNEISEKSEIFDDQFSVERPDGSNFTLKIRSTKLEDSAMYFCASTGQGGLPQHFGDGTRLSIL.